This record looks at one T cell receptor (beta chain) sequence and its context. No antigen is known for it. Mismatch with germline at one junction end may stem from a read error. This sample was taken from a study of molecular identifiers for immune sequencing clone quantification. Whole-study findings and limits: Jurkat TCR RNA spiked in from one cell reportedly remained identifiable amid 970,000 or so naive cells. Barcode collisions between identical TCR molecules could shrink estimates of highly expanded clone sizes.

A single record per CDR3 protein comes from TCRdb applying MiXCR to the PCR reads. In the table there are 70,000 to 95,000 distinct CDR3 sequences, 15% to 20% of which are singletons. Germline V gives CDR1 LNHDA, CDR2 SQIVND (reference sequence). CDR3 length equals 15 residues. The naive CD8 libraries originated from between roughly 18,000 and 1,000,000 sorted cells and drew on 10%, 30% or 50% RNA. The authors gated naive CD8 T cells as CD8+CD4-CCR7+CD45RA+ for sorting. Sequencing used naive CD8+ T cells from blood, with Jurkat cell RNA spiked in. Indicated subset: FACS-sorted CD8+CD4-CCR7+CD45RA+ naive T cells. The receptor was derived from a human donor in good health. Some libraries in this study had Jurkat cell RNA spiked in. V is TRBV19 and J is TRBJ2-6; D may be TRBD1 (7 bases). The CDR3 loop is CASRKGARGASVLTF. The CDR3 nucleotides read TGTGCCAGTAGAAAGGGGGCCAGGGGGGCCAGCGTCCTGACTTTC.